The source of this T cell receptor (beta chain) is a study of a mutant IDH1 vaccine in newly diagnosed glioma. Assay used: immunoSEQ multiplex PCR; TCRdb lists only in-frame clones, some missing. The repertoire holds about 60,000 clones, roughly four fifths seen once, with 5% to 7% in the top ten. Time point given: week 35, safety follow-up. Each vaccine dose was 300 ug of mutant IDH1 20-mer peptide, with topical imiquimod. Germline loops: CDR1 SEHNR, CDR2 FQNEAQ (reference sequence). This CDR3 is built from 19 residues. V trimming: 2 bases; J trimming: 2 bases; junction bases outside the gene matches: 8. This clone was seen only once. What it binds is unknown.

Sequenced material: PBMCs, taken from a glioma patient whose treatment included an IDH1 peptide vaccine. The chain is built from TRBV7-9 and TRBJ2-5, with 16 positions matching TRBD2. The sequence was collected from a man aged 35-49 years with glioma. The CDR3 protein is CASSLFGTSGGAGQETQYF. CDR3 sequence (DNA): TGTGCCAGCAGCTTATTTGGGACTAGCGGGGGGGCCGGACAAGAGACCCAGTACTTC.